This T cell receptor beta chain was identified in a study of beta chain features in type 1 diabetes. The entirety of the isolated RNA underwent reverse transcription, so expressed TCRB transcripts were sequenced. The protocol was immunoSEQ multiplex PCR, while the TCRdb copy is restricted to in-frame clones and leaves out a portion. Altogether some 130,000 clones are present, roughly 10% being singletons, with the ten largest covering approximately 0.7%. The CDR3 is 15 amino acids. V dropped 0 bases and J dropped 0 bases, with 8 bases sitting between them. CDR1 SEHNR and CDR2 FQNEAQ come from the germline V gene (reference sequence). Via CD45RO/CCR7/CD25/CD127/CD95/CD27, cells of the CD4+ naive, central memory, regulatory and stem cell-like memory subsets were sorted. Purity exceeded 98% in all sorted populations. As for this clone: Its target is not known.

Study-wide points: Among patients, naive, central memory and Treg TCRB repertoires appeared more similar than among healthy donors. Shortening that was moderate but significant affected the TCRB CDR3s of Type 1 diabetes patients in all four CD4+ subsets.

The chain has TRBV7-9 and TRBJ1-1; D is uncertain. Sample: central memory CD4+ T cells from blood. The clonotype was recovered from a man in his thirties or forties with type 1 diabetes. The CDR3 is CASSLASGMNTEAFF. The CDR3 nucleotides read TGTGCCAGCAGCTTAGCGTCAGGCATGAACACTGAAGCTTTCTTT.